The 9 T cell receptor beta chains given below trace back to one sample, sequenced in a study of T cell responses to AZD1222 COVID-19 vaccine. Assay used: immunoSEQ multiplex PCR; TCRdb lists only in-frame clones, some missing. This sample has 72,000 or so clones, with around 90% found just once. The sample in question was peripheral blood, obtained on day 0 of AZD1222 vaccination. These receptors originate from an adult in good health.

The rearrangement uses TRBV28 and TRBJ2-7; D is uncertain. This CDR3 region has 15 residues. Germline lookup yields CDR1 MDHEN and CDR2 SYDVKM. V shed 4 bases and J shed 2 bases, with 15 bases lying between them. Here the CDR3 reads CASSWPGVGTYEQYF. The CDR3 nucleotides are TGTGCCAGCAGTTGGCCGGGCGTAGGGACCTACGAGCAGTACTTC.

The gene calls are TRBV6-2 or TRBV6-3 and TRBJ2-1; D ambiguous. This CDR3 is built from 13 residues. Trimming left V 4 bases short and J 7 bases short, with 11 bases between. The germline V gene encodes CDR1 MNHEY and CDR2 SVGEGT. In DNA, the CDR3 is TGTGCCAGCAGTTGGAATTCAGGAAATGAGCAGTTCTTC. It specifies CASSWNSGNEQFF.

This clone has just one count. The chain employs TRBV2 and TRBJ1-4; 7 bases match TRBD1. This CDR3 has 15 residues. Germline lookup yields CDR1 SNHLY and CDR2 FYNNEI. J was trimmed by 7 bases and V by 2 bases; bases with no gene match: 7. For the CDR3, the DNA is TGTGCCAGCAGTGAATACGGACAGGTCGGTGAAAAACTGTTTTTT. Residues: CASSEYGQVGEKLFF.

V is TRBV5-1 and J is TRBJ1-1, with D maybe TRBD1 (6 bases). The CDR3 length is 15 residues. Germline V gives CDR1 SGHRS, CDR2 YFSETQ. The ends were cut back, 3 bases at V and 6 bases at J, with 18 bases in the middle. The chain's CDR3 is CASSSDRIQNAEAFF. DNA for the CDR3: TGCGCCAGCAGCTCTGACAGGATCCAAAACGCTGAAGCTTTCTTT. The full variable domain, in which reference TRBV5-1 and TRBJ1-1 provide the parts outside the CDR3, is KAGVTQTPRYLIKTRGQQVTLSCSPISGHRSVSWYQQTPGQGLQFLFEYFSETQRNKGNFPGRFSGRQFSNSRSEMNVSTLELGDSALYLCASSSDRIQNAEAFFGQGTRLTVV.

CDR3 DNA: TGTGCCAGCAGCTTAAGGCAGGGGATCACAGATACGCAGTATTTT. It encodes CASSLRQGITDTQYF. This rearrangement joins TRBV11-1 to TRBJ2-3, with D possibly TRBD1 on 6 matching bases. Trimming took 2 bases from V and 2 from J, leaving 11 bases between them. This CDR3 region has 15 residues. Germline V CDR1 and CDR2: SGHAT, FQDESV (reference sequence).

This clone was observed once. This chain connects TRBV4-2 to TRBJ1-1; tentative D call: TRBD1 (6 bases). Germline V gives CDR1 LGHNA, CDR2 YNFKEQ. CDR3 length: 15 residues. Trimming left V 0 bases short and J 4 bases short, with 12 bases between. CDR3 DNA: TGTGCCAGCAGCCAAGAAGTCAGGGGATTCACTGAAGCTTTCTTT. Translated: CASSQEVRGFTEAFF.

The chain links TRBV10-3 to TRBJ2-7; 9 bases agree with TRBD2. Trimming at V came to 0 bases and at J to 4 bases, leaving 1 base not matched to a gene. Germline CDR1 is ENHRY and CDR2 is SYGVKD. This CDR3 comprises 14 residues. CDR3 protein: CAISESAGGYEQYF. As DNA, the CDR3 is TGTGCCATCAGTGAGTCAGCGGGAGGTTACGAGCAGTACTTC.

The V and J genes are TRBV7-9 and TRBJ2-7, with 7 nucleotides matching TRBD1. Trimming removed 5 bases from V and 8 bases from J; junction bases left unmatched: 6. The CDR3 extends over 12 amino acids. The germline V gene has CDR1 SEHNR and CDR2 FQNEAQ (reference sequence). The CDR3 region has the DNA TGTGCCAGCAGCCTAGACAGGGCCAAGCAGTACTTC. This encodes CASSLDRAKQYF.

The J gene is TRBJ1-2, the V gene TRBV12-3 or TRBV12-4; D perhaps matches TRBD1 (5 bases). V was shortened by 3 bases and J by 6 bases, with 11 bases between the two germline ends. The CDR3 has 13 amino acids. CDR3: CASSLGGFDGYTF. The CDR3 nucleotides are TGTGCCAGCAGTTTGGGGGGATTTGATGGCTACACCTTC.